The 12 T cell receptor beta chains reported below all come from one sample, sequenced in a study of T cell repertoires in cytomegalovirus infection. Each CDR3 protein is one row after TCRdb ran MiXCR on the reads. The table includes about 310,000 distinct CDR3 sequences, roughly 25% detected once. Antigens for these TCRs are unknown. The specimen comprised cultured PBMCs, sampled from culture after CMV antigen stimulation. The receptors derive from a human donor in good health (CMV status not recorded). Some clones in this sample may be carry-over from other donors' samples.

The chain couples TRBV12-3 or TRBV12-4 to TRBJ2-7; 8 nucleotides agree with TRBD1. The CDR3 extends over 17 amino acids. The junction had 17 bases not matched to a gene; V was cut back by 7 bases and J by 3 bases. The CDR3 coding sequence is TGTGCCAGCACCCTCGGACAGGGAGTCTCAGCGGTCTACGAGCAGTACTTC. Translating it yields CASTLGQGVSAVYEQYF.

The chain has TRBV19 and TRBJ2-1; a weak D match, TRBD1 (6 bases). Looked up from germline, CDR1 is LNHDA and CDR2 is SQIVND (reference sequence). This CDR3 region has 15 residues. The V and J ends lost 4 bases and 4 bases respectively, with 14 bases between them. The CDR3 DNA reads TGTGCCAGTAGTACCGGGACAAAAATTTACAATGAGCAGTTCTTC. Protein product: CASSTGTKIYNEQFF.

This clonotype showed up just a few times. The chain links TRBV7-9 to TRBJ2-7; no clear D gene. This CDR3 comprises 13 residues. Looked up from germline, CDR1 is SEHNR and CDR2 is FQNEAQ (reference sequence). Trimming left V 4 bases short and J 4 bases short, with 11 bases between. The CDR3, as DNA: TGTGCCAGCAGCTGTCTACGCCTATACGAGCAGTACGTC. This translates into CASSCLRLYEQYV.

Only a few counts were recorded for this clonotype. The rearrangement joins TRBV28 to TRBJ2-7; maybe TRBD1 (5 bases). This CDR3 spans 14 amino acids. V lost 1 base to trimming and J lost 5 bases, with 12 bases between them. The germline gives CDR1 MDHEN, CDR2 SYDVKM. CDR3 nucleotides: TGTGCCAGCAGTTTATCCCAGGGCGGCAACGAGCAGTACTTC. Its translation is CASSLSQGGNEQYF.

This clonotype has ten or more counts. The chain joins TRBV7-2 to TRBJ1-2; D unresolved. The CDR3 spans 12 residues. V was shortened by 5 bases and J by 4 bases, with 8 bases between the two germline ends. Germline V lookup: CDR1 SGHTA, CDR2 FQGNSA. CDR3 DNA sequence: TGTGCCAGCAGCGCAGACGGCTATGGCTACACCTTC. Translating gives CASSADGYGYTF.

The chain uses TRBV6-4 and TRBJ1-6, with 11 bases fitting TRBD1. This CDR3 has 15 residues. Germline assignment: CDR1 MRHNA and CDR2 SNTAGT. After removal of 6 bases from V and 5 bases from J, the junction contained 3 bases not matched to a gene. The CDR3 protein is CASRSGQGDNSPLHF. The CDR3 coding sequence is TGTGCCAGCAGGTCGGGACAGGGGGATAATTCACCCCTCCACTTT.

The rearrangement joins TRBV25-1 to TRBJ2-1; 10 bases line up with TRBD2. The CDR3 totals 18 residues. Germline V gene data show CDR1 as MGHDK and CDR2 as SYGVNS. Germline trimming cut 0 bases from V and 5 bases from J; bases unmatched to any gene: 10. The CDR3 DNA is TGTGCCAGCAGTGAATATACAGCGGGAGGGCTAAGAAACAATGAGCAGTTCTTC. Encoded protein: CASSEYTAGGLRNNEQFF.

This chain links TRBV19 with TRBJ2-1; 10 positions agree with TRBD2. This CDR3 contains 15 residues. With 7 bases clipped from V and 5 bases from J, the junction kept 8 bases outside the gene matches. CDR1 is LNHDA and CDR2 is SQIVND in the germline V gene (reference sequence). The CDR3 sequence is CASMSGRAPNNEQFF. The CDR3 DNA reads TGTGCCAGTATGAGCGGGAGGGCCCCAAACAATGAGCAGTTCTTC.

This chain joins TRBV5-4 and TRBJ2-1; possible D gene TRBD1, 6 bases. Deletions cut 3 bases from V and 5 bases from J, with 9 bases between. The germline V gene encodes CDR1 SGHNT and CDR2 YYREEE (reference sequence). The CDR3 covers 13 residues. The CDR3: CASSYDRNNEQFF. As DNA, the CDR3 is TGTGCCAGCAGCTACGACAGGAACAATGAGCAGTTCTTC. The variable domain in full, with the rest retrieved from reference TRBV5-4 and TRBJ2-1, is ETGVTQSPTHLIKTRGQQVTLRCSSQSGHNTVSWYQQALGQGPQFIFQYYREEENGRGNFPPRFSGLQFPNYSSELNVNALELDDSALYLCASSYDRNNEQFFGPGTRLTVL.

This clonotype has just a few counts. The chain links TRBV7-8 to TRBJ2-7; 9 positions match TRBD1. Germline lookup yields CDR1 SGHVS and CDR2 FQNEAQ. V dropped 1 base and J dropped 3; count of bases not matched to a gene: 4. CDR3 size: 15 residues. CDR3 sequence (DNA): TGTGCCAGCAGCTTAGAAGGGACAGGGATCTACGAGCAGTACTTC. The encoded protein is CASSLEGTGIYEQYF. The variable domain in full, completed from reference TRBV7-8 and TRBJ2-7, reads GAGVSQSPRYKVAKRGQDVALRCDPISGHVSLFWYQQALGQGPEFLTYFQNEAQLDKSGLPSDRFFAERPEGSVSTLKIQRTQQEDSAVYLCASSLEGTGIYEQYFGPGTRLTVT.

The chain links TRBV6-1 to TRBJ2-1; TRBD1 matches 7 bases. The length of the CDR3 is 15 residues. CDR1 and CDR2 from the germline V gene are MNHNS and SASEGT. V shed 4 bases, J shed 6 bases, and the junction held 9 bases outside the gene matches. As DNA, the CDR3 is TGTGCCAGCAGTGGAGGGGGCATAACTACCAATGAGCAGTTCTTC. Its translation: CASSGGGITTNEQFF.

The chain employs TRBV10-3 and TRBJ1-1; the D gene is possibly TRBD1 (5 bases). This CDR3 has 15 residues. CDR1 and CDR2 from the germline V gene are ENHRY and SYGVKD. Trimming left V 0 bases short and J 6 bases short, with 14 bases between. The DNA of the CDR3 is TGTGCCATCAGTGAGTCTGGAGCGCCGGGGGCTGAAGCTTTCTTT. Amino acids: CAISESGAPGAEAFF.